These 15 T cell receptor beta chains were all obtained from the same sample, sequenced in a study of blood T cell repertoires in COVID-19. Generated by immunoSEQ multiplex PCR, the TCRdb table keeps only in-frame clones and is missing some. Of about 260,000 clones detected, more than 75% appear once; the ten largest clones hold 2% to 3%. Sequenced material: peripheral blood. Source of these receptors: a woman between 45 and 65 years old with acute or convalescent COVID-19.

The J gene is TRBJ2-5, the V gene TRBV28, with 7 positions matching TRBD1. The CDR3 is 14 amino acids. Trimming took 5 bases from V and 1 from J; bases not matched to a gene: 4. CDR1 is MDHEN and CDR2 is SYDVKM in the germline V gene. CDR3 in DNA: TGTGCCAGCAGTCCGGACAGGACCCAAGAGACCCAGTACTTC. It codes for CASSPDRTQETQYF.

The CDR3 DNA sequence: TGTGCCAGCAGTAACCGGGACAGGGGGCCTCTAAGCACAGATACGCAGTATTTT. This gives the protein CASSNRDRGPLSTDTQYF. The V gene is TRBV6-2 or TRBV6-3, the J gene TRBJ2-3, with 12 bases fitting TRBD1. The germline CDR1 and CDR2 sequences are MNHEY and SVGEGT. After removal of 5 bases from V and 0 bases from J, the junction contained 9 bases not matched to a gene. The CDR3 covers 18 residues.

The chain employs TRBV19 and TRBJ2-1; the match to TRBD2 covers 14 bases. V dropped 6 bases and J dropped 7; count of bases not matched to a gene: 5. Germline lookup yields CDR1 LNHDA and CDR2 SQIVND (reference sequence). This CDR3 spans 15 amino acids. The CDR3 DNA is TGTGCCAGTAGGCCGACTAGCGGGAGGGTGAATGAGCAGTTCTTC. It codes for CASRPTSGRVNEQFF. The full variable domain, completed using reference TRBV19 and TRBJ2-1, is DGGITQSPKYLFRKEGQNVTLSCEQNLNHDAMYWYRQDPGQGLRLIYYSQIVNDFQKGDIAEGYSVSREKKESFPLTVTSAQKNPTAFYLCASRPTSGRVNEQFFGPGTRLTVL.

This clone was seen just once. The chain links TRBV30 to TRBJ1-4, with 7 bases fitting TRBD1. J was trimmed by 4 bases and V by 2 bases; bases with no gene match: 1. The CDR3 has 13 residues. The germline V gene encodes CDR1 GTSNPN and CDR2 SVGIG (reference sequence). In nucleotides, the CDR3 is TGTGCCTGGAGTAGGGGGCTTAATGAAAAACTGTTTTTT. This sequence encodes CAWSRGLNEKLFF.

V is TRBV28 and J is TRBJ1-2, with unresolved D. Germline CDR1 is MDHEN and CDR2 is SYDVKM. This CDR3 contains 14 residues. Trimming stripped 4 bases from V and 1 base from J, with 10 bases between. The CDR3 coding sequence is TGTGCCAGCAGTTCACTCGAATATAACTATGGCTACACCTTC. Translation gives CASSSLEYNYGYTF.

This rearrangement joins TRBV11-1 to TRBJ2-3; weak D call: TRBD1 (5 bases). Germline CDR1 reads SGHAT; CDR2 reads FQDESV (reference sequence). The V end lost 2 bases, the J end lost 4 bases, and 13 bases lay between the germline ends. The CDR3 is 15 amino acids. This CDR3 is CASSLSLQGSDTQYF. In DNA, the CDR3 is TGTGCCAGCAGCTTAAGTCTTCAGGGTTCAGATACGCAGTATTTT.

The rearrangement joins TRBV7-9 to TRBJ1-1, with TRBD1 as a possible D gene (5 bases). Trimming took off 0 bases at V and 5 bases at J, with 7 bases between the two ends. CDR3 length equals 13 residues. Per germline, CDR1 SEHNR and CDR2 FQNEAQ (reference sequence). This CDR3 is CASSLARQTEAFF. The CDR3 DNA reads as TGTGCCAGCAGCTTAGCGCGACAGACTGAAGCTTTCTTT.

The chain recombines TRBV28 with TRBJ1-3; TRBD1 might be the D (5 bases). The CDR3 totals 13 residues. Germline CDR1 reads MDHEN; CDR2 reads SYDVKM. Trimming took 3 bases from V and 2 from J, leaving 5 bases between them. The chain's CDR3 is CASSLTAGNTIYF. The DNA of the CDR3 is TGTGCCAGCAGTTTGACAGCTGGAAACACCATATATTTT. Full variable domain (rest looked up from reference TRBV28 and TRBJ1-3): DVKVTQSSRYLVKRTGEKVFLECVQDMDHENMFWYRQDPGLGLRLIYFSYDVKMKEKGDIPEGYSVSREKKERFSLILESASTNQTSMYLCASSLTAGNTIYFGEGSWLTVV.

V gene TRBV18 combines with J gene TRBJ2-3; 12 bases are a match to TRBD2. This CDR3 contains 17 residues. The trim removed 3 bases at V and 4 bases at J, leaving 8 bases unmatched. Germline V gene sequence: CDR1 KGHSH, CDR2 LQKENI. CDR3 protein: CASSPGTSGSGADTQYF. The CDR3, as DNA: TGTGCCAGCTCACCCGGGACTAGCGGGTCGGGCGCAGATACGCAGTATTTT.

J is TRBJ1-5 and V is TRBV11-3; no firm D call. The CDR3 covers 13 residues. V was pared by 5 bases and J by 4 bases, with 9 bases between. CDR1 and CDR2 (germline): SGHNT, YENEEA. CDR3 region: CASSLTGNQPQHF. Written as DNA, the CDR3 is TGTGCCAGCAGCCTGACGGGGAATCAGCCCCAGCATTTT.

The chain links TRBV7-9 to TRBJ2-4; possibly TRBD2 for D (6 bases). Deletions cut 1 base from V and 1 base from J, with 14 bases between. Per germline, CDR1 SEHNR and CDR2 FQNEAQ (reference sequence). The CDR3 has 17 residues. Written as DNA, the CDR3 is TGTGCCAGCAGCTTAGGCTTTCCCCGGGGGGCCAAAAACATTCAGTACTTC. Its translation: CASSLGFPRGAKNIQYF.

V is TRBV28 and J is TRBJ2-7; 7 bases are shared with TRBD1. J gave up 0 bases and V 7 bases, and 6 bases lay outside the gene matches. This CDR3 region has 14 residues. The germline V gene has CDR1 MDHEN and CDR2 SYDVKM. The DNA for the CDR3 is TGTGCCAGCACCGAGGACAGGATCTCCTACGAGCAGTACTTC. This codes for CASTEDRISYEQYF.

This chain connects TRBV14 to TRBJ2-3; tentative D call: TRBD1 (8 bases). The CDR3 has 14 amino acids. V lost 3 bases, J lost 5 bases, and 12 bases lay in between. Germline CDR1 SGHDN, CDR2 FVKESK. Here the CDR3 DNA reads TGTGCCAGCAGCCAGAACAGGGGGGGAGATACGCAGTATTTT. Translated: CASSQNRGGDTQYF. Full variable domain (rest looked up from reference TRBV14 and TRBJ2-3): EAGVTQFPSHSVIEKGQTVTLRCDPISGHDNLYWYRRVMGKEIKFLLHFVKESKQDESGMPNNRFLAERTGGTYSTLKVQPAELEDSGVYFCASSQNRGGDTQYFGPGTRLTVL.

The chain combines TRBV4-3 with TRBJ1-3, with D unclear. This CDR3 region has 14 residues. Trimming removed 0 bases from V and 5 bases from J, with 8 bases in between. In germline, CDR1 is LGHNA, CDR2 YSLEER. CDR3 bases: TGCGCCAGCAGCCAAGAGTCGAGCAGAAACACCATATATTTT. The encoded protein is CASSQESSRNTIYF.

The chain joins TRBV7-9 to TRBJ1-1, with 7 bases identical to TRBD1. Germline CDR1 is SEHNR and CDR2 is FQNEAQ (reference sequence). With V trimmed by 3 bases and J by 4 bases, 5 bases remained unmatched. The CDR3 consists of 14 residues. CDR3 protein: CASSLTGLFTEAFF. The CDR3 DNA reads as TGTGCCAGCAGCTTGACAGGGTTGTTCACTGAAGCTTTCTTT.